This T cell receptor beta chain stems from a study of T cells of healthy individuals. This clonotype was seen only a few times. Each CDR3 protein is one row after TCRdb ran MiXCR on the 5' RACE reads. The sample gives about 53,000 distinct CDR3 sequences, roughly 15% of which show up once; 15% to 20% is in the top ten. This clonotype originated in a human donor in good health.

The CDR3 sequence is CASSYSKLAGIDTQYF. Written as DNA, the CDR3 is TGTGCCAGCAGTTACTCGAAGCTAGCGGGGATTGATACGCAGTATTTT. The chain links TRBV6-5 to TRBJ2-3; 9 nucleotides align to TRBD2. The CDR3 has 16 residues. The germline gives CDR1 MNHEY, CDR2 SVGAGI. The ends lost 0 bases at V and 6 bases at J; junction bases unmatched: 7.